This T cell receptor beta chain comes out of a study of T cells in tuberculosis. As to time point: new active TB diagnosis, blood taken before or within 7 days of starting treatment. The CDR3 has 14 amino acids. V lost 7 bases to trimming and J lost 1 base, with 11 bases between them. The germline CDR1 and CDR2 sequences are SGHTA and FQGNSA. Repertoires were generated with immunoSEQ multiplex PCR, while TCRdb's copy carries only in-frame clones and drops some. The top ten hold approximately 5.1% of the sample, which has about 35,000 clones, 70% to 90% seen once. The sample in question was PBMCs, obtained at tuberculosis diagnosis. The source of this sequence is an adult with tuberculosis. This chain links TRBV7-2 with TRBJ2-1, with D hard to call. The CDR3, as DNA: TGTGCCAGCACCCAGCTGAGGTCCTACAATGAGCAGTTCTTC. Amino acids: CASTQLRSYNEQFF.